The entry that follows covers one T cell receptor beta chain sequence. This record belongs to a study of tumor-infiltrating lymphocytes in oesophageal squamous cell carcinoma. The CDR3 totals 15 residues. TCRdb reanalysed the PCR reads using MiXCR and keeps one entry per CDR3 protein. Among around 12,000 distinct CDR3 sequences, about three fifths were seen once, and the ten largest hold 30% to 35%. The TCR sequence derives from a female donor with esophageal squamous cell carcinoma. Sequenced: esophageal tumor tissue. J is TRBJ2-3 and V is TRBV12-1; TRBD2, as called in the table, went unchecked against the DNA. TRBV12-1 is designated a pseudogene. Here the CDR3 reads CASSQRLAGVDTQYF. DNA of the CDR3: TGTGCCAGCAGCCAACGACTAGCGGGAGTAGATACGCAGTATTTT.